Below, 10 T cell receptor beta chains from the same sample are listed, as sequenced in a study of cytomegalovirus exposure and HLA in healthy donors. The PCR used 60 Vbeta and 13 Jbeta primers. The table came from immunoSEQ multiplex PCR; TCRdb's copy has only in-frame clones and leaves some out. The table has 140,000 to 150,000 clones, over 65% seen once. Sequencing used PBMCs. All receptors derive from a female donor in good health and CMV-seronegative.

The chain carries TRBV6-5 and TRBJ1-6, with D possibly TRBD1 on 6 matching bases. The V gene's germline CDR1 is MNHEY and CDR2 SVGAGI. The V end was cut by 1 base, the J end by 8 bases, with 12 bases between. This CDR3 region has 15 residues. CDR3 sequence: CASSYLGHPDSPLHF. In DNA form, the CDR3 reads TGTGCCAGCAGTTACTTGGGACACCCTGATTCACCCCTCCACTTT.

V usage is TRBV7-6 and J usage is TRBJ2-1; 8 bases agree with TRBD2. Looked up from germline, CDR1 is SGHVS and CDR2 is FNYEAQ. There are 15 residues in the CDR3. V shed 1 base, J shed 7 bases, and the junction held 6 bases outside the gene matches. CDR3 coding DNA: TGTGCCAGCAGCTTAGATATTAGCGGGAAGAATGAGCAGTTCTTC. Residues: CASSLDISGKNEQFF.

The chain employs TRBV28 and TRBJ1-5; D unresolved. The V end was cut by 5 bases, the J end by 4 bases, with 12 bases between. This CDR3 comprises 14 residues. Germline values: CDR1 MDHEN, CDR2 SYDVKM. CDR3 sequence: CASSGHSFNQPQHF. The CDR3 bases are TGTGCCAGCAGTGGTCACAGCTTTAATCAGCCCCAGCATTTT.

The chain has TRBV5-1 and TRBJ1-1, with D perhaps TRBD1 (6 bases). With 4 bases removed from V and 4 bases from J, the gap between germline ends came to 11 bases. Germline CDR1 SGHRS, CDR2 YFSETQ. CDR3 length: 13 amino acids. CDR3 DNA sequence: TGCGCCAGCAGCGAACAGGGTCTCACTGAAGCTTTCTTT. Its protein product is CASSEQGLTEAFF.

This clone was counted once. The chain uses TRBV4-1 and TRBJ2-7; 8 nucleotides align to TRBD2. The J segment lost 5 bases and the V segment lost 1 base, leaving 16 bases of the junction unmatched. The germline V gene has CDR1 MGHRA and CDR2 YSYEKL. CDR3 length: 18 amino acids. This chain's CDR3 is CASSQVFGGRIAGNEQYF. DNA of the CDR3: TGCGCCAGCAGCCAAGTTTTCGGGGGGAGAATAGCGGGAAACGAGCAGTACTTC.

This clone was counted only a few times. The V call is TRBV7-6, the J call TRBJ1-1; D is uncertain. Germline assignment: CDR1 SGHVS and CDR2 FNYEAQ. This CDR3 region has 13 residues. Trimming shortened V by 5 bases and J by 4 bases, and 11 bases separated the two germline ends. CDR3 sequence reads: CASSPPSSTEAFF. CDR3 nucleotides: TGTGCCAGCAGCCCCCCGTCCAGCACTGAAGCTTTCTTT.

This clone occurred a few times. This chain links TRBV4-1 with TRBJ1-4; 7 nucleotides line up with TRBD1. The V segment lost 1 base and the J segment 5 bases; nucleotides outside the gene matches: 7. This CDR3 has 16 residues. Germline CDR1 is MGHRA and CDR2 is YSYEKL. The chain's CDR3 is CASSQARDSWNEKLFF. CDR3 nucleotides: TGCGCCAGCAGCCAAGCCAGGGACAGTTGGAATGAAAAACTGTTTTTT.

The J gene is TRBJ1-1, the V gene TRBV6-1; D is undetermined. The V gene lost 6 bases and the J gene lost 3 bases, with 17 bases spanning the gap. CDR1 and CDR2 from the germline V gene are MNHNS and SASEGT. This CDR3 is 15 amino acids long. The CDR3 DNA sequence: TGTGCCAGCAGCCCGATGTCCCGGAGGGACACTGAAGCTTTCTTT. This gives the protein CASSPMSRRDTEAFF.

This rearrangement joins TRBV7-2 to TRBJ1-5; 9 positions match TRBD1. The V and J ends lost 5 bases and 1 base, in that order; junction bases with no gene match: 3. CDR3 length: 15 residues. Germline CDR1 SGHTA, CDR2 FQGNSA. DNA for the CDR3: TGTGCCAGCAGCAAAGACAGGGGGAGCAATCAGCCCCAGCATTTT. Amino acid sequence: CASSKDRGSNQPQHF.

The rearrangement links TRBV5-1 to TRBJ1-1; 10 bases line up with TRBD1. The V gene's germline CDR1 is SGHRS and CDR2 YFSETQ. The CDR3 loop spans 14 amino acids. V dropped 7 bases and J dropped 7; count of bases not matched to a gene: 10. The CDR3 DNA reads TGCGCCAGCTCTCACGGACAGGGGGGAAATGAAGCTTTCTTT. Translated: CASSHGQGGNEAFF. The full variable domain, with the rest looked up from reference TRBV5-1 and TRBJ1-1, is KAGVTQTPRYLIKTRGQQVTLSCSPISGHRSVSWYQQTPGQGLQFLFEYFSETQRNKGNFPGRFSGRQFSNSRSEMNVSTLELGDSALYLCASSHGQGGNEAFFGQGTRLTVV.